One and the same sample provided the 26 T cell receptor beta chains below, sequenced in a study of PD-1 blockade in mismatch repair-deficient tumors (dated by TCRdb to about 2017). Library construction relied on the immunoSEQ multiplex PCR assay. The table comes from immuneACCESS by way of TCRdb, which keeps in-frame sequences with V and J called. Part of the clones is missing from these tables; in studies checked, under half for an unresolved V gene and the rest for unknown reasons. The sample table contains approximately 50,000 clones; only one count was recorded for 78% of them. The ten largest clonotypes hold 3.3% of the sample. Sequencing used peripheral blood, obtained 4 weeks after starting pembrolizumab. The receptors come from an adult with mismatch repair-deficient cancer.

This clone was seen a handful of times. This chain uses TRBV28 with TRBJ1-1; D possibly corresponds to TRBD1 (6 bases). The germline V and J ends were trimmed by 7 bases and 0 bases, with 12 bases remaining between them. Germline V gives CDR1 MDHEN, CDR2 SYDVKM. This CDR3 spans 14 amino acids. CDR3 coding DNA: TGTGCCAGCACCACGACAGGCCTGAACACTGAAGCTTTCTTT. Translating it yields CASTTTGLNTEAFF.

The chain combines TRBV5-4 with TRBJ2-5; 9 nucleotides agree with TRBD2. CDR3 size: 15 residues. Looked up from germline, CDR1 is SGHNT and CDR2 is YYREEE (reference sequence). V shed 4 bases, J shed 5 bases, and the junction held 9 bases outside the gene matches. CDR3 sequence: CASSPSGREGETQYF. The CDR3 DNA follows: TGTGCCAGCAGCCCGTCTGGGCGGGAGGGCGAGACCCAGTACTTC.

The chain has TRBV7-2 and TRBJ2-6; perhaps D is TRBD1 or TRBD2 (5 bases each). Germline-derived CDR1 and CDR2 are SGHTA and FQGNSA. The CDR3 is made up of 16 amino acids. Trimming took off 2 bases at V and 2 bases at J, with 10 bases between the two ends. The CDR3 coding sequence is TGTGCCAGCAGCTTACAATGGGACCCTGGGGCCAACGTCCTGACTTTC. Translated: CASSLQWDPGANVLTF.

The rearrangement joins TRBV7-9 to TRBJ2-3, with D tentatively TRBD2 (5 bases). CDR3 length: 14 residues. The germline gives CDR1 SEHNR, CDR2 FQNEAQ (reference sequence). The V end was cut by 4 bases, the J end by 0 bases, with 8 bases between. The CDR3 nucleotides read TGTGCCAGCAGCTGGGGAGTCAGCACAGATACGCAGTATTTT. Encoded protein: CASSWGVSTDTQYF.

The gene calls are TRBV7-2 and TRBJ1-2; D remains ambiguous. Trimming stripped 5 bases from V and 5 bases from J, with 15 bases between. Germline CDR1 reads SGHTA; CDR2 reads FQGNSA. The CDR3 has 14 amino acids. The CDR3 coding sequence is TGTGCCAGCAGCCCTGGGTCCAACGGGTATGGCTACACCTTC. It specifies CASSPGSNGYGYTF.

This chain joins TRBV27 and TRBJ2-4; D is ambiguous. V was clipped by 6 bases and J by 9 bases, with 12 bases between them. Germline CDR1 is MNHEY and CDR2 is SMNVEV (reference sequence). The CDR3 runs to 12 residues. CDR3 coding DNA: TGTGCCAGCAGGGAGTCTCTGGGCATTCAGTACTTC. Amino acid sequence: CASRESLGIQYF.

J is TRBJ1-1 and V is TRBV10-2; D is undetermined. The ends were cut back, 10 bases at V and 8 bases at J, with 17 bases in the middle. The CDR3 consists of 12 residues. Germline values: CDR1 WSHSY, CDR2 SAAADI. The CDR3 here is CAIEPDGGEAFF. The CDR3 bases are TGCGCCATAGAGCCTGACGGAGGGGAAGCTTTCTTT.

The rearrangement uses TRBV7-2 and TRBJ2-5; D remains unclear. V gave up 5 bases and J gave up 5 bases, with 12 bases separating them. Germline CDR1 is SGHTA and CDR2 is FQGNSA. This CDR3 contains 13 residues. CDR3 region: CASSLGPAETQYF. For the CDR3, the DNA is TGTGCCAGCAGCCTTGGTCCGGCGGAGACCCAGTACTTC.

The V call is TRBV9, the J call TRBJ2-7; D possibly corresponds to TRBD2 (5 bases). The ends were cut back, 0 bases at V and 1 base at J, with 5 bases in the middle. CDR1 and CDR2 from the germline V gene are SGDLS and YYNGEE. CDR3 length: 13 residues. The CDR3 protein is CASSVGGSYEQYF. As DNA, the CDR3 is TGTGCCAGCAGCGTAGGAGGGTCCTACGAGCAGTACTTC. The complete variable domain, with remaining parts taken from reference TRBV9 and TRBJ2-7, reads DSGVTQTPKHLITATGQRVTLRCSPRSGDLSVYWYQQSLDQGLQFLIQYYNGEERAKGNILERFSAQQFPDLHSELNLSSLELGDSALYFCASSVGGSYEQYFGPGTRLTVT.

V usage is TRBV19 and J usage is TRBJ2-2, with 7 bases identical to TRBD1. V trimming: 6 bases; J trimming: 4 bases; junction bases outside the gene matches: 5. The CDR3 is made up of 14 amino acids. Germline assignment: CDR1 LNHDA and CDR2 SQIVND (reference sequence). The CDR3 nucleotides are TGTGCCAGTAGCGACAGGGCTTCCACCGGGGAGCTGTTTTTT. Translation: CASSDRASTGELFF.

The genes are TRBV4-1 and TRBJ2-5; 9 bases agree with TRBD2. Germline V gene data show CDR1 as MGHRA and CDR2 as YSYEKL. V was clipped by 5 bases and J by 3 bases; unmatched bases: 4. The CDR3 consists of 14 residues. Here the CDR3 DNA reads TGCGCCAGCAGCTCGGGACTAGCAGAAGAGACCCAGTACTTC. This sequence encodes CASSSGLAEETQYF.

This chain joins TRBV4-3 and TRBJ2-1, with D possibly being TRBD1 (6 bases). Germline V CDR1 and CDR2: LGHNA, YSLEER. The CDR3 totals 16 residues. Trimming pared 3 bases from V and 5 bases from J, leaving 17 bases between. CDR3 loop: CASSQTSGAGDNEQFF. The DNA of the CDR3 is TGCGCCAGCAGCCAGACATCAGGCGCAGGGGACAATGAGCAGTTCTTC.

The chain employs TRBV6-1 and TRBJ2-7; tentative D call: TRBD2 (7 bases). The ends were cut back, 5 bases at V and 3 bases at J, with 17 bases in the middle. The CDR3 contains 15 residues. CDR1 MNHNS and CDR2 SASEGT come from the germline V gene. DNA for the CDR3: TGTGCCAGCAGTAGCGAGGGGGGGACCCGCTACGAGCAGTACTTC. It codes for CASSSEGGTRYEQYF.

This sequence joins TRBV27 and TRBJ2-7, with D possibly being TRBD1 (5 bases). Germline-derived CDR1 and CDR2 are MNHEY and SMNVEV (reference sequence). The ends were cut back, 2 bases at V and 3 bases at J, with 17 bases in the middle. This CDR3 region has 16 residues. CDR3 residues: CASSLEKHGHYYEQYF. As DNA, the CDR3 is TGTGCCAGCAGTTTAGAAAAACATGGACACTACTACGAGCAGTACTTC.

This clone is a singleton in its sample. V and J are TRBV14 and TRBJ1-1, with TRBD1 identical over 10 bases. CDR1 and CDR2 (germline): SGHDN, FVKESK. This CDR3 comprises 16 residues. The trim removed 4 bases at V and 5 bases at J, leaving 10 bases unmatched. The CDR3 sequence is CASSLDRGRRGTEAFF. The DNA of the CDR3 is TGTGCCAGCAGCCTAGACAGGGGGCGGAGGGGGACTGAAGCTTTCTTT.

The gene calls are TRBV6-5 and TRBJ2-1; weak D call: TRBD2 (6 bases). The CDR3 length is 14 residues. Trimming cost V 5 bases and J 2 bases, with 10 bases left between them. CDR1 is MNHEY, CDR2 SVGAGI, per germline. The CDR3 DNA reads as TGTGCCAGCAGTGACGGACTAACCTACAATGAGCAGTTCTTC. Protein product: CASSDGLTYNEQFF.

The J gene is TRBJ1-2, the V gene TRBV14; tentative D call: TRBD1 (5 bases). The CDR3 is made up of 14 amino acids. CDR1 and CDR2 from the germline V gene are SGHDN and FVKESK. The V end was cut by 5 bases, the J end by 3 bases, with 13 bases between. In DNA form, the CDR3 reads TGTGCCAGCAGCGCACGGGGGTATTACTATGGCTACACCTTC. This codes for CASSARGYYYGYTF.

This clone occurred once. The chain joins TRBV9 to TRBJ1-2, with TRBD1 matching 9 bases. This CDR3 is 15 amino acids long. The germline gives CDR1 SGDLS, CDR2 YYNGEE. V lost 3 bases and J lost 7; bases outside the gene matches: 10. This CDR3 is CASSEKGGQGFGYTF. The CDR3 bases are TGTGCCAGCAGCGAAAAGGGGGGACAGGGTTTTGGCTACACCTTC.

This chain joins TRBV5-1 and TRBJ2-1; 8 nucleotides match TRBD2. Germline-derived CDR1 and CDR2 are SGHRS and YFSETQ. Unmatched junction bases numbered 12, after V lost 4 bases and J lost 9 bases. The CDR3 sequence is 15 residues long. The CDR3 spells CASSSPGLGNSEQFF. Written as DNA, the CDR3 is TGCGCCAGCAGCAGTCCGGGACTAGGAAATTCTGAGCAGTTCTTC.

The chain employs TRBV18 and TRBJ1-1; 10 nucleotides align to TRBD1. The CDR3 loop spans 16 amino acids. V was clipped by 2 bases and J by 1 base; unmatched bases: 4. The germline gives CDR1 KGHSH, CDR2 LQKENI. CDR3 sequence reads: CASSPRGQGENTEAFF. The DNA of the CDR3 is TGTGCCAGCTCACCAAGAGGACAGGGGGAGAACACTGAAGCTTTCTTT. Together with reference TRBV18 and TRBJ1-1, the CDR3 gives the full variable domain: NAGVMQNPRHLVRRRGQEARLRCSPMKGHSHVYWYRQLPEEGLKFMVYLQKENIIDESGMPKERFSAEFPKEGPSILRIQQVVRGDSAAYFCASSPRGQGENTEAFFGQGTRLTVV.

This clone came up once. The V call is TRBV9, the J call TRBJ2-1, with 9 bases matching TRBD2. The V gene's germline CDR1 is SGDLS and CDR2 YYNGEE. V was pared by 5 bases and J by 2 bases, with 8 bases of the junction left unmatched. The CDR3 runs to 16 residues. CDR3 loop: CASSDARLAAYNEQFF. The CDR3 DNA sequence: TGTGCCAGCAGTGACGCGAGACTAGCGGCCTACAATGAGCAGTTCTTC.

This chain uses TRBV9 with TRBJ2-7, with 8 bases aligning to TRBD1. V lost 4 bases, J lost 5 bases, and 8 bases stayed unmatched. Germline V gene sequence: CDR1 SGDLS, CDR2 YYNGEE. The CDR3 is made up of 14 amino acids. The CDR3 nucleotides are TGTGCCAGCAGCATCGAGGACAGGGCGAACGAGCAGTACTTC. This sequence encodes CASSIEDRANEQYF.

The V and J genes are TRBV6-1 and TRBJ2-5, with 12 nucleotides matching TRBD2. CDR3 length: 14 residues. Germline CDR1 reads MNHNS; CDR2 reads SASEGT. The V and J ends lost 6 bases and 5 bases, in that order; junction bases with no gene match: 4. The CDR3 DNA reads TGTGCCAGCAGGCTAGCGGGAGGGTTGGAGACCCAGTACTTC. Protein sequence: CASRLAGGLETQYF.

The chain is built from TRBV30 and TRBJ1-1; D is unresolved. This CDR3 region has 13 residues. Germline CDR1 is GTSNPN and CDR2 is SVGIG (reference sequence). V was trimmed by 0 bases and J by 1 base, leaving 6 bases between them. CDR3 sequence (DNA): TGTGCCTGGAGTGTAGAACAGAACACTGAAGCTTTCTTT. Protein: CAWSVEQNTEAFF.

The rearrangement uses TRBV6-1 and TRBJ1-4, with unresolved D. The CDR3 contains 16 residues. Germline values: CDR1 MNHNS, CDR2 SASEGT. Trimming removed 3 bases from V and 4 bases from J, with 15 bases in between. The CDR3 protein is CASSDIPDAINEKLFF. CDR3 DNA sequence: TGTGCCAGCAGTGACATTCCGGACGCTATTAATGAAAAACTGTTTTTT.

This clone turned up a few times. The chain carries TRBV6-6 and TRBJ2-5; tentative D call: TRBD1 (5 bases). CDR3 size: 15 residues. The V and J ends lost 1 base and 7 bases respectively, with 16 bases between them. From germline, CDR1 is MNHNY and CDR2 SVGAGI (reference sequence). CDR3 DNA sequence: TGTGCCAGCAGTTACTTCGAAAGGGGAACGGGGACCCAGTACTTC. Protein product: CASSYFERGTGTQYF.